The 7 T cell receptor beta chains in this list originate from one sample, sequenced in a study of blood T cells in healthy people across ages. Primed by a sample-barcoded 5' primer and a J-beta primer mix, a second PCR proceeded for 7 to 11 cycles. Using its own MiXCR run on the 5' RACE reads, TCRdb lists one record per CDR3 protein. Of about 800,000 distinct CDR3 sequences in the sample, approximately 25% are singletons; the top ten hold under 4.5%. A further study also used this sample, focusing on T cells of mothers and their children.

The material sequenced was blood. The source of these receptors is a boy between 10 and 17 years old in good health.

V usage is TRBV7-8 and J usage is TRBJ2-7; D may be TRBD2 (6 bases). CDR1 and CDR2 (germline): SGHVS, FQNEAQ. V was pared by 4 bases and J by 4 bases, with 17 bases between. This CDR3 has 15 amino acids. Here the CDR3 reads CASSWGEKPQYEQYF. The CDR3 DNA follows: TGTGCCAGCAGCTGGGGGGAGAAGCCCCAATACGAGCAGTACTTC.

A few counts support this clonotype. The chain uses TRBV6-1 and TRBJ2-7; D unclear. The CDR3 is 14 amino acids. V was cut by 2 bases and J by 4 bases, with 12 bases left in between. Germline CDR1 and CDR2: MNHNS and SASEGT. This CDR3 is CASSEPRLRYEQYF. In nucleotides, the CDR3 is TGTGCCAGCAGTGAACCCAGGCTAAGGTACGAGCAGTACTTC.

The chain couples TRBV6-5 to TRBJ1-5; 8 nucleotides agree with TRBD1. Trimming cost V 4 bases and J 0 bases; bases outside gene matches: 17. The CDR3 totals 20 residues. Germline values: CDR1 MNHEY, CDR2 SVGAGI. The chain's CDR3 is CASSFGSSGGAQYSNQPQHF. CDR3 coding DNA: TGTGCCAGCAGTTTCGGATCGTCAGGGGGCGCCCAGTATAGCAATCAGCCCCAGCATTTT.

This rearrangement joins TRBV6-2 or TRBV6-3 to TRBJ2-5, with 7 bases fitting TRBD2. With V trimmed by 2 bases and J by 0 bases, 3 bases remained unmatched. From germline, CDR1 is MNHEY and CDR2 SVGEGT. CDR3 length equals 15 residues. CDR3 residues: CASSYTGLYQETQYF. Here the CDR3 DNA reads TGTGCCAGCAGTTACACGGGACTATACCAAGAGACCCAGTACTTC.

The chain combines TRBV7-6 with TRBJ2-1, with 12 nucleotides matching TRBD2. The last part of the DNA fits TRBJ2-7 better; the J call may be wrong. The V gene's germline CDR1 is SGHVS and CDR2 FNYEAQ. The CDR3 is 17 residues long. The CDR3 spells CASSSRGGLAGTKEQYF. The CDR3, as DNA: TGTGCCAGCAGCTCCAGAGGCGGACTAGCGGGGACTAAAGAGCAGTACTTC.

V is TRBV4-1 and J is TRBJ1-2, with D possibly matching TRBD1 (6 bases). The germline V and J ends were trimmed by 1 base and 13 bases, with 25 bases remaining between them. This CDR3 contains 16 residues. Germline CDR1 reads MGHRA; CDR2 reads YSYEKL. The CDR3 here is CASSQVDSILGQKFTF. CDR3 DNA: TGCGCCAGCAGCCAAGTTGACTCGATCCTTGGACAGAAGTTCACCTTC.

This clonotype was detected a few times. V usage is TRBV7-2 and J usage is TRBJ2-5, with 8 bases lining up with TRBD2. Near its end, the DNA agrees better with TRBJ2-1, so the J call may be wrong. The CDR3 extends over 16 amino acids. Germline lookup yields CDR1 SGHTA and CDR2 FQGNSA. The CDR3 bases are TGTGCCAGCAGCTTATTGTACGTAGCGGGGTTCAATGAGCAGTTCTTC. It specifies CASSLLYVAGFNEQFF.